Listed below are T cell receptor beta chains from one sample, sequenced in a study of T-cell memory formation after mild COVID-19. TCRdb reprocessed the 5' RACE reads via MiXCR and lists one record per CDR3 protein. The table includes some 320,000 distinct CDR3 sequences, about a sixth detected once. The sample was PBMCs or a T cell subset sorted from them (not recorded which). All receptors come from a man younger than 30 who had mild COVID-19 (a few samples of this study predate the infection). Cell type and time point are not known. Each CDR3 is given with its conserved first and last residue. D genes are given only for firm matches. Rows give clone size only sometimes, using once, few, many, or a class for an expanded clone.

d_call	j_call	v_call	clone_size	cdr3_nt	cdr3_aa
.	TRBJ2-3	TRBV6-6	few	TGTGCCAGCAGTTACTACAGGGTAACCGGCACAGATACGCAGTATTTT	CASSYYRVTGTDTQYF
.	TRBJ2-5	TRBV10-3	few	TGTGCCATCAGGGAGAGCCAAGAGACCCAGTACTTC	CAIRESQETQYF
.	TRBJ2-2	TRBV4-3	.	TGCGCCAGCAGCCCCGGGGGGCGGGCCGGGGAGCTGTTTTTT	CASSPGGRAGELFF
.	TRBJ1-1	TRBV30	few	TGTGCCTGGAGTGTAATCGGACGGCTCGGCACTGAAGCTTTCTTT	CAWSVIGRLGTEAFF
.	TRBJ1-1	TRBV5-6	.	TGTGCCAGCAACAATCCTTGGGCCGGGCGGGACACTGAAGCTTTCTTT	CASNNPWAGRDTEAFF
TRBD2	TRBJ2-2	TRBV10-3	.	TGTGCCAGCCGGGCTAGCGGGGCGGCAGGCACCGGGGAGCTGTTTTTT	CASRASGAAGTGELFF
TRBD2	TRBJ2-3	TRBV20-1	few	TGCAGTGCTATCGGGACTAGCGGTGGCACAGATACGCAGTATTTT	CSAIGTSGGTDTQYF
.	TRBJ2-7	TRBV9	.	TGTGCCAGCAGCGTAGGGACAGCTACTTACGAGCAGTACTTC	CASSVGTATYEQYF
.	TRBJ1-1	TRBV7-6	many	TGTGCCAGTAGCGTGGGAACAGGGATCACTGAAGCTTTCTTT	CASSVGTGITEAFF
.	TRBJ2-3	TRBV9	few	TGTGCCAGCAGCGCGTCAGATACGCAGTATTTT	CASSASDTQYF
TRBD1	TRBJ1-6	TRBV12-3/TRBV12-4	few	TGTGCCAGCATGGGGACAGGACTGGATTCACCCCTCCACTTT	CASMGTGLDSPLHF
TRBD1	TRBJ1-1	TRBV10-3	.	TGTGCCACACTGGACAGGGGAAACACTGAAGCTTTCTTT	CATLDRGNTEAFF
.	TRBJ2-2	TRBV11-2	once	TGTGCCAGCAGCTTAGTTTCCCCCGGGAGCGGGGAGCTGTTTTTT	CASSLVSPGSGELFF
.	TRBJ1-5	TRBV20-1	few	TGCAGTGCTACCGCGCTGGGGTCAGATCAGCCCCAGCATTTT	CSATALGSDQPQHF
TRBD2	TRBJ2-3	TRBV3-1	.	TGTGCCAGCAGAACCACTAGCGGGGGCCCAGATACGCAGTATTTT	CASRTTSGGPDTQYF
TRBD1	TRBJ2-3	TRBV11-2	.	TGTGCCAGCAGCCTGACGACAGGGGGCGTAAATACGCAGTATTTT	CASSLTTGGVNTQYF
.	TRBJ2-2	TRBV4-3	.	TGCGCCAGCAGCCCGCTTTCATCTCAGGGCGACCCGAACACCGGGGAGCTGTTTTTT	CASSPLSSQGDPNTGELFF
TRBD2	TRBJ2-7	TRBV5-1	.	TGCGCCAGCAGCCGGACTAGCGGGGCCTACGAGCAGTACTTC	CASSRTSGAYEQYF
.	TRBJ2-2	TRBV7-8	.	TGTGCCAGCAGCTCCTCCGGCCGCGGCCGGGAGCTGTTTTTT	CASSSSGRGRELFF
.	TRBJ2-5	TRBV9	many	TGTGCCAGCAGCACCGGCCCCCTCGGGGAGACCCAGTACTTC	CASSTGPLGETQYF
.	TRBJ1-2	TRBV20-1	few	TGCAGTGCTAGAGAGAGCAGGGATGTTTGGAACTATGGCTACACCTTC	CSARESRDVWNYGYTF
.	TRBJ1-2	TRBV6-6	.	TGTGCCAGCAGTTACTCGGTCAGCTATGGCTACACCTTC	CASSYSVSYGYTF
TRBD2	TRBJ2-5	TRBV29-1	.	TGCAGCGTTGTGGGGGGGATCGGGGAGACCCAGTACTTC	CSVVGGIGETQYF
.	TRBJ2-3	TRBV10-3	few	TGTGCCATCAGTGGACAGAACACAGATACGCAGTATTTT	CAISGQNTDTQYF
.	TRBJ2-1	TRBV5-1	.	TGCGCCAGCAGCTTGTCAGAGGGCTGGATTAACAATGAGCAGTTCTTC	CASSLSEGWINNEQFF
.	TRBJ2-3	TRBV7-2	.	TGTGCCAGCAGCCGACCGGAGCCCGATACGCAGTATTTT	CASSRPEPDTQYF
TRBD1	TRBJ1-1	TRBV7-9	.	TGTGCCAGCAGCCGGGCAACGGGACAGGGACATGAAGCTTTCTTT	CASSRATGQGHEAFF
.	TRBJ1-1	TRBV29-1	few	TGCAGCGTGATCCCGAGGATGAACACTGAAGCTTTCTTT	CSVIPRMNTEAFF
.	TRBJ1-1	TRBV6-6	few	TGTGCCAGCAGGCTCACAGGAAACACTGAAGCTTTCTTT	CASRLTGNTEAFF
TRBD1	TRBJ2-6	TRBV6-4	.	TGTGCCAGCAGTGGGGACAGCTCTGGGGCCAACGTCCTGACTTTC	CASSGDSSGANVLTF
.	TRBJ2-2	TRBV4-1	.	TGCGCCAGCAGCCACGAAGGATCAGGGAGGTCCGGGGAGCTGTTTTTT	CASSHEGSGRSGELFF
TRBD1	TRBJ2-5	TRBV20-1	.	TGCAGTGCTGTCCCCGGGACAGGACAAGAGACCCAGTACTTC	CSAVPGTGQETQYF
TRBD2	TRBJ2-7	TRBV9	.	TGTGCCAGCATTACAGCGGGGGACCGTTCCTACGAGCAGTACTTC	CASITAGDRSYEQYF